This T cell receptor (beta chain) emerged from a study of T cell responses to AZD1222 COVID-19 vaccine. The CDR3 is 14 amino acids. The trim removed 4 bases at V and 3 bases at J, leaving 2 bases unmatched. Germline V gene sequence: CDR1 LGHNA, CDR2 YNFKEQ. Measured with immunoSEQ multiplex PCR; TCRdb has only the in-frame clones, and not every one. Of approximately 130,000 clones listed, roughly 87% are singletons. The sequence was collected from an adult who received the AZD1222 COVID-19 vaccine. The chain couples TRBV4-2 to TRBJ1-4, with 7 bases aligning to TRBD1. The sequencing used peripheral blood, collected 28 days after the second AZD1222 dose. The CDR3 DNA reads as TGTGCCAGCAGCCGAGGGACAGCTAATGAAAAACTGTTTTTT. It is translated as CASSRGTANEKLFF.